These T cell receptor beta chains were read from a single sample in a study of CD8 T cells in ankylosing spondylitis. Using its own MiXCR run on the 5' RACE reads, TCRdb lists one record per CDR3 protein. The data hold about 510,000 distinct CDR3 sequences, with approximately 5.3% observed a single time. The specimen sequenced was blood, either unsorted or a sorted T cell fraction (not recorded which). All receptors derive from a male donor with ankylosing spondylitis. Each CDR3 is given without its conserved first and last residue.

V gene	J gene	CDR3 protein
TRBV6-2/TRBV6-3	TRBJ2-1	ASIRIRGAKQF
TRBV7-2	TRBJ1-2	ASSSGTGPFRAAGYT
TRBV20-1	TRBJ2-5	SASSYQETQY
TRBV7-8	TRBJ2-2	ASSLLAALNTGELF
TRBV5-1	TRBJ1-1	ASSPRTRSNTEAF
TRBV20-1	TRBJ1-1	SASTGAWVTEAF
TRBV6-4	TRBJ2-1	ASSDSSYNEQF
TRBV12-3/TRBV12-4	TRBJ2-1	ASSLDSGPSYNEQF
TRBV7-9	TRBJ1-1	ASSDRGPGTEAF
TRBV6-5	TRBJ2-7	ASSSTGDYEQY
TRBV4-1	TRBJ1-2	ASSQGHQYGYT
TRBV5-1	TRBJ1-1	ASSPSQGMNTEAF
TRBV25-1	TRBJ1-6	ASRTGRNSPLH
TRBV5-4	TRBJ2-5	ASTPSPTGETQY
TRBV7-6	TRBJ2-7	ASSGQLSSYEQY
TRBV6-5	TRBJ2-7	ASSLTGGGNEQY
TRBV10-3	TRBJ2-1	AISRKRENNEQF
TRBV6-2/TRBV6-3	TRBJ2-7	ASSRTLGGYEQY
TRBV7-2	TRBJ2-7	ASSSTGTIYEQY
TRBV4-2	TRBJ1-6	ASSPRGSPLH
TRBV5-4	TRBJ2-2	ASSFRPTGELF
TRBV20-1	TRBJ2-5	SAKGLAGVQETQY
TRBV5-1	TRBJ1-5	ASSLAAGANQPQH
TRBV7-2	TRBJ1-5	ASSFLSPNQPQH
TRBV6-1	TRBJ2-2	ASRRLAGGLVGELF
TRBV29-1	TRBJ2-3	SVDRGRDTQY
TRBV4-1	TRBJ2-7	ASSPHSGGITYEQY
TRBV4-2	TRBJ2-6	ASSQVRQGSSGANVLT
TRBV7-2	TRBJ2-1	ASSPRVWGDEQF
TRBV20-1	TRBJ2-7	SARWSSYEQY
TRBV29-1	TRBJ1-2	SVFFNYGYT
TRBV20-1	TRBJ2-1	SASQDSLKNEQF
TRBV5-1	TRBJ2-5	ASSLGRGASQETQY
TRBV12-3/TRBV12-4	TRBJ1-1	ASSFDGNTEAF
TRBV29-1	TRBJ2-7	SAWGGGPGEQY
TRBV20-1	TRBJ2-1	SAPSGLATRYNEQF
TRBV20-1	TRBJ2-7	SALTSTGSYEQY
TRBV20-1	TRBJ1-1	SAGGLRTEAF
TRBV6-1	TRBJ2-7	ASKRVLYEQY
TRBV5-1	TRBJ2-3	ASSWVPGSDTQY
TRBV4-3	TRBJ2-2	ASRPGAYSTGELF
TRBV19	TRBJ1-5	ASSIAGIRQPQH
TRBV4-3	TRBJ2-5	ASSQQGAETQY
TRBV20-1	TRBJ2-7	SARESGELGYEQY
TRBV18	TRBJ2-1	ASSRDRGSSYNEQF
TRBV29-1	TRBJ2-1	SVDSRDTSYNEQF
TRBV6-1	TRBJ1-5	ASSERRQGNQPQH
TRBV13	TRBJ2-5	ASSLGLNPVGETQY